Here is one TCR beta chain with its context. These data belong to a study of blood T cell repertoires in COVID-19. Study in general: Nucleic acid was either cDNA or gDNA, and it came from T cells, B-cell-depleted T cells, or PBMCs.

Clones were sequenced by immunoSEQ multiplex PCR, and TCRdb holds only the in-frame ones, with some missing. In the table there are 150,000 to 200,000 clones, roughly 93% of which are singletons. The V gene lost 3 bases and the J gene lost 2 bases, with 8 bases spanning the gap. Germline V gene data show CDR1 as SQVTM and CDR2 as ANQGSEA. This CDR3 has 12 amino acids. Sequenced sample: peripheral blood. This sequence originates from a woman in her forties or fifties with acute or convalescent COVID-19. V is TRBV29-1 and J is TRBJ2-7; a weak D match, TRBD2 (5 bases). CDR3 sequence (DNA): TGCAGCGTTGAGGTGGGAGCCTACGAGCAGTACTTC. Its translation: CSVEVGAYEQYF.